These T cell receptor beta chains were read from a single sample in a study of blood T cell repertoires in COVID-19. Here immunoSEQ multiplex PCR was the method, and the copy in TCRdb shows in-frame clones only, minus some. The sample has 65,000 to 85,000 clones, more than 80% seen once. Sequencing was done on a sample of peripheral blood. These receptors originate from a woman aged 55-75 years with acute or convalescent COVID-19. Both conserved end residues are part of each CDR3. D genes are given only for firm matches. Not all rows give a size; the values are once, few, many and, for expanded clones, a class.

clone_size	v_call	d_call	j_call	cdr3_nt	cdr3_aa
-	TRBV18	-	TRBJ1-5	TGTGCCAGCTCACCAACCAGGGCCGAGGTGAAGCCCCAGCATTTT	CASSPTRAEVKPQHF
-	TRBV27	TRBD1	TRBJ1-5	TGTGCCAGCAGGGGGGGACAGGCTAGCAATCAGCCCCAGCATTTT	CASRGGQASNQPQHF
once	TRBV21-1	-	TRBJ2-6	TGTGCCAGCAAGGAGCAGCAGTACTTATTCTCTGGGGCCAACGTCCTGACTTTC	CASKEQQYLFSGANVLTF
-	TRBV10-3	TRBD1	TRBJ1-1	TGTGCCATCAGTGGAACAGGGGATGGAGCTTTCTTT	CAISGTGDGAFF
few	TRBV29-1	-	TRBJ1-3	TGCAGCGTTGGCCAGTTTTCCTCGACAGCTGGAAACACCATATATTTT	CSVGQFSSTAGNTIYF
few	TRBV5-8	TRBD1	TRBJ1-2	TGTGCCAGCAGCTCCGGGTGGACAGGAATTTATGGCTACACCTTC	CASSSGWTGIYGYTF
-	TRBV6-2/TRBV6-3	TRBD2	TRBJ2-7	TGTGCCAGCAGGCCTAGCGGGGGTCCCTACGAGCAGTACTTC	CASRPSGGPYEQYF
-	TRBV19	TRBD1	TRBJ1-5	TGTGCCACCGGGACAGGGGGCAATCAGCCCCAGCATTTT	CATGTGGNQPQHF
-	TRBV5-1	-	TRBJ1-5	TGCGCCAGCAGCTTGGACAGGGGCAATCAGCCCCAGCATTTT	CASSLDRGNQPQHF
-	TRBV5-4	TRBD1	TRBJ1-4	TGTGCCAGCAGCTGGGACAGGGGTAATGAAAAACTGTTTTTT	CASSWDRGNEKLFF
once	TRBV18	-	TRBJ2-4	TGTGCCAGCTCACCAAGTCTACAGGGAGCCAAAAACATTCAGTACTTC	CASSPSLQGAKNIQYF
-	TRBV7-2	-	TRBJ2-3	TGTGCCAGTGCCGCGGGCTCTCCTAGCATTACAGATACGCAGTATTTT	CASAAGSPSITDTQYF
-	TRBV27	TRBD1	TRBJ1-1	TGTGCCAGCAGCGGGACAGGGGGCGTTGGCACTGAAGCTTTCTTT	CASSGTGGVGTEAFF
-	TRBV6-5	-	TRBJ1-1	TGTGCCAGCCGATCGCGGGGCATGAACACTGAAGCTTTCTTT	CASRSRGMNTEAFF
-	TRBV2	-	TRBJ2-6	TGTGCCAGCAGTGTATCCGGGGCCAACGTCCTGACTTTC	CASSVSGANVLTF
-	TRBV6-5	-	TRBJ2-7	TGTGCCAGCAGTTTAAGGGACAAAGGGGTCTACGAGCAGTACTTC	CASSLRDKGVYEQYF
-	TRBV19	-	TRBJ2-7	TGTGCCAGTTTCGGGGAGCACCAGTACTTC	CASFGEHQYF
-	TRBV29-1	-	TRBJ1-1	TGCAGCGTTGTTCGGGGGGCGGAAGCTTTCTTT	CSVVRGAEAFF
-	TRBV3-1/TRBV3-2	TRBD1	TRBJ2-1	TGTGCCAGCAGCCACTCCGGGACAGGGAGCAATGAGCAGTTCTTC	CASSHSGTGSNEQFF
-	TRBV7-2	TRBD2	TRBJ2-1	TGTGCCAGCACCTCTGACGGGGGGTACAATGAGCAGTTCTTC	CASTSDGGYNEQFF
-	TRBV19	TRBD1	TRBJ2-7	TGTGCCAGTAGTGGTGGGTGGGACAGGGCCTACGAGCAGTACTTC	CASSGGWDRAYEQYF
-	TRBV9	TRBD2	TRBJ2-3	TGTGCCAGCAGCTCGGGACTAGCGATTAATACGCAGTATTTT	CASSSGLAINTQYF
once	TRBV14	-	TRBJ2-7	TGTGCCAGCAGCAGTGGTCCGCACAACTCCTACGAGCAGTACTTC	CASSSGPHNSYEQYF
-	TRBV5-6	-	TRBJ2-5	TGTGCCAGCAGCTTAGGAGGGGACCTGAAACAAGAGACCCAGTACTTC	CASSLGGDLKQETQYF
-	TRBV2	TRBD1	TRBJ2-1	TGTGCCAGCAGTGAGTTTGGCAGGGGGCTCGGCAATGAGCAGTTCTTC	CASSEFGRGLGNEQFF
once	TRBV25-1	-	TRBJ2-1	TGTGCCAGCAGTGCATCTAGCGAGCTTAACAATGAGCAGTTCTTC	CASSASSELNNEQFF
-	TRBV6-1	-	TRBJ1-1	TGTGCCAGCAGTGAAGCGGGGCAGAATGAAGCTTTCTTT	CASSEAGQNEAFF
-	TRBV29-1	TRBD1	TRBJ1-4	TGCAGCGTTGCCGGGACAGCTAATGAAAAACTGTTTTTT	CSVAGTANEKLFF
-	TRBV6-1	TRBD1	TRBJ2-2	TGTGCCAGCAGTGAAAGGGGGCTGGGGGGGGAGCTGTTTTTT	CASSERGLGGELFF
-	TRBV10-1	-	TRBJ2-2	TGCGCCAGCAGTGGCAGGTTAAAGTCGGGAGTCGGGGAGCTGTTTTTT	CASSGRLKSGVGELFF
-	TRBV7-2	TRBD1	TRBJ1-6	TGTGCCAGCAGCCGGGGACAGCTGTATAATTCACCCCTCCACTTT	CASSRGQLYNSPLHF
-	TRBV28	-	TRBJ1-5	TGTGCCAGCAGCCCGACCGGGGGGCTCGGCAATCAGCCCCAGCATTTT	CASSPTGGLGNQPQHF
-	TRBV11-2	-	TRBJ2-1	TGTGCCAGCAGCTTATTAGACAGCCCTTATAGCTCCTACAATGAGCAGTTCTTC	CASSLLDSPYSSYNEQFF
-	TRBV10-3	-	TRBJ1-6	TGTGCCATCAGGGTCGGGGATAATTCACCCCTCCACTTT	CAIRVGDNSPLHF
once	TRBV6-5	TRBD1	TRBJ2-7	TGTGCCAGCAGGGCGGGACAGGGGAATTCCGAGCAGTACTTC	CASRAGQGNSEQYF
-	TRBV28	-	TRBJ1-2	TGTGCCAGCAGTTTCCCGGGGGGGAACTATGGCTACACCTTC	CASSFPGGNYGYTF
-	TRBV5-8	-	TRBJ1-2	TGTGCCAGCAGCTCCGGGACAAAGGGCTTGCCGATCTATGGCTACACCTTC	CASSSGTKGLPIYGYTF
-	TRBV13	TRBD1	TRBJ1-2	TGTGCCAGCAGCTCCGGGACAGGGATCCATGGCTACACCTTC	CASSSGTGIHGYTF
-	TRBV3-1/TRBV3-2	-	TRBJ2-1	TGTGCCAGCAGCCAAGAGGACAGATTTAGTAATGAGCAGTTCTTC	CASSQEDRFSNEQFF
-	TRBV14	TRBD1	TRBJ1-2	TGTGCCAGCAGCCAAGATCGGGGGACAGGGAGATATGGCTACACCTTC	CASSQDRGTGRYGYTF
-	TRBV7-9	-	TRBJ1-2	TGTGCCAGCAGCTTAGGGGCAGGGGACTATGGCTACACCTTC	CASSLGAGDYGYTF
-	TRBV28	TRBD1	TRBJ1-5	TGTGCCAGCGCCGGACAGGGTAATCAGCCCCAGCATTTT	CASAGQGNQPQHF
-	TRBV11-2	-	TRBJ1-5	TGTGCCAGCAGCCGGGGAGGGCAGCCCCAGCATTTT	CASSRGGQPQHF
-	TRBV4-1	-	TRBJ2-5	TGCGCCAGCAGCCAAGTGGGGCGCCCGGGAGAGACCCAGTACTTC	CASSQVGRPGETQYF
-	TRBV7-3	-	TRBJ2-2	TGTGCCAGCAGCTTACAGGGGCTCACCGGGGAGCTGTTTTTT	CASSLQGLTGELFF
-	TRBV2	TRBD2	TRBJ2-3	TGTGCCAGCGGTTCGAGCGGGGGGAAGAATACGCAGTATTTT	CASGSSGGKNTQYF
-	TRBV19	TRBD1	TRBJ2-5	TGTGCCAGTAGTACGACAGGGGGAGGGGGCCAGTACTTC	CASSTTGGGGQYF